This T cell receptor beta chain was recorded in a study of cytomegalovirus exposure and HLA in healthy donors. Study context: Out of 170 million or so T cells, an earlier analysis found 117 million unique TCR beta sequences in total.

Findings and caveats of the study: An analysis done earlier found most TCR beta V segments productive about 90% or about 30% of the time. CMV serostatus was the only recorded immune exposure for donors. Certain sequence variants were highly shared and formed a cluster, and this cluster was likely a sequencing artifact.

This CDR3 has 14 amino acids. The germline gives CDR1 LNHDA, CDR2 SQIVND (reference sequence). V was clipped by 6 bases and J by 0 bases; unmatched bases: 3. PCR involved 60 Vbeta and 13 Jbeta primers. Clones were sequenced by immunoSEQ multiplex PCR, and TCRdb holds only the in-frame ones, with some missing. The sample lists about 200,000 clones, about 80% occurring once. A remark on this clone: The target antigen is unknown.

This clonotype was sampled from a woman aged 25 to 39 in good health and CMV-seronegative. The J gene is TRBJ1-1, the V gene TRBV19; 8 bases fit TRBD1. The sequencing sample was made of PBMCs. CDR3 bases: TGTGCCAGTAGACTACAGGGGGTGAACACTGAAGCTTTCTTT. Encoded protein: CASRLQGVNTEAFF.